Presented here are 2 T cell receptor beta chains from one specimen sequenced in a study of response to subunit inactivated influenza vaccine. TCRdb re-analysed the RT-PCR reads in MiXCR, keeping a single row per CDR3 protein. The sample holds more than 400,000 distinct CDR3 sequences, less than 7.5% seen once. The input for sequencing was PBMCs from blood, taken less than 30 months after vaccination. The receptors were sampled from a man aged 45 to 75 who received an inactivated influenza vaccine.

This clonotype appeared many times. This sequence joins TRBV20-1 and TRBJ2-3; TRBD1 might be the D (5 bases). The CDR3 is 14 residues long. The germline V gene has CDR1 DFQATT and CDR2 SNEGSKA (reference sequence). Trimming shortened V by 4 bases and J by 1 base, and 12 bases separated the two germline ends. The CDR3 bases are TGCAGTGCTACCAGGGCCCGGGGCACAGATACGCAGTATTTT. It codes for CSATRARGTDTQYF.

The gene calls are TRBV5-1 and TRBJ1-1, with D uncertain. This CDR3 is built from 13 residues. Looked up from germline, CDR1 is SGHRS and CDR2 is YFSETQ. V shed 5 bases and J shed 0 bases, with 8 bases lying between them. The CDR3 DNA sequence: TGCGCCAGCAGGAAGAGCATGAACACTGAAGCTTTCTTT. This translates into CASRKSMNTEAFF.